This T cell receptor beta chain was sequenced for a study of T cells after yellow fever vaccination. Study as a whole: Fractions of low cell number were prepared using SMART-Seq v4 Ultra Low Input.

The study made its TCR cDNA through 5'RACE template switching. That step introduced a universal primer site along with UMIs. TCRdb called the 5' RACE reads again in MiXCR, with one record for every CDR3 protein. The table lists 100,000 to 150,000 distinct CDR3 sequences, over 8% of them singletons. Note on this clonotype: Its antigen remains unidentified.

The length of the CDR3 is 12 residues. The V gene's germline CDR1 is MNHEY and CDR2 SVGAGI. V was shortened by 1 base and J by 4 bases, with 4 bases between the two germline ends. Study-level findings and limits: FACS-sorted repertoires could harbor abundant contaminating bulk-population clonotypes. It was a small share of clonotypes that appeared in both CD4 and CD8 compartments.

The rearrangement links TRBV6-5 to TRBJ2-5; D is undetermined. The receptor was derived from a man between 18 and 35 years old who received the YFV17D yellow fever vaccine. Sample: CD8+ T cells sorted from PBMCs, taken on the day of the yellow fever booster vaccination. CDR3 sequence (DNA): TGTGCCAGCAGTTACTGGGGAGAGACCCAGTACTTC. Its translation is CASSYWGETQYF.